This entry describes one T cell receptor beta chain. Its antigen is unknown. This CDR3 has 14 amino acids. With 2 bases clipped from V and 8 bases from J, the junction kept 8 bases outside the gene matches. Germline V lookup: CDR1 MNHEY, CDR2 SVGAGI. A multiplex PCR was run with 60 Vbeta primers and 13 Jbeta primers. Clones were read by immunoSEQ multiplex PCR, and TCRdb kept only the in-frame ones, dropping some. The table includes around 37,000 clones, roughly 81% detected once. This specimen comes from a study of cytomegalovirus exposure and HLA in healthy donors. Regarding the study as a whole: TCR beta V segments were, for the most part, productive about 87% or about 30% of the time in an earlier analysis.

The gene calls are TRBV6-5 and TRBJ1-2, with 7 positions matching TRBD1. The source is a man aged 25-45 years in good health and CMV-seronegative. The material sequenced was PBMCs. CDR3 coding DNA: TGTGCCAGCAGTTACGCTACAGGGGAGCAGGGCTACACCTTC. This codes for CASSYATGEQGYTF.